The 5 T cell receptor beta chains in this list originate from one sample, sequenced in a study of cytomegalovirus exposure and HLA in healthy donors (dated by TCRdb to 2017 to 2019). Libraries were made using the immunoSEQ multiplex PCR assay. The multiplex PCR relied on a mix of 60 forward primers for TCR Vbeta segments and 13 reverse primers for TCR Jbeta segments. The table was pulled from immuneACCESS by TCRdb, which kept in-frame rearrangements only. Such tables lose some clones; where checked, under half of the loss comes from unresolved V genes, and the rest has no known cause. This sample lists about 99,000 clones; over 60% were detected once. The top ten hold 5.8% of the sample. The sequencing sample was made of PBMCs. These receptors were obtained from a man in his sixties in good health and CMV-seropositive.

This chain uses TRBV29-1 with TRBJ1-4; the D gene is possibly TRBD1 (5 bases). The CDR3 sequence is 13 residues long. Trimming removed 6 bases from V and 7 bases from J, with 15 bases in between. Per germline, CDR1 SQVTM and CDR2 ANQGSEA. The CDR3 protein is CSVAQVGGEKLFF. The CDR3 region has the DNA TGCAGCGTAGCACAGGTGGGGGGTGAAAAACTGTTTTTT.

The V gene is TRBV5-4, the J gene TRBJ1-2; 9 nucleotides align to TRBD1. Germline CDR1 and CDR2: SGHNT and YYREEE (reference sequence). The length of the CDR3 is 15 residues. Trimming cost V 6 bases and J 2 bases; bases outside gene matches: 8. CDR3 coding DNA: TGTGCCAGCAAGGATCCGGGACAGGGCAACTATGGCTACACCTTC. Its protein is CASKDPGQGNYGYTF.

The chain uses TRBV28 and TRBJ1-2; TRBD1 is a possible D gene (5 bases). From germline, CDR1 is MDHEN and CDR2 SYDVKM. CDR3 length: 17 amino acids. Trimming stripped 8 bases from V and 12 bases from J, with 34 bases between. The CDR3 protein is CASCSIPRRGSNYRDTF. The CDR3 nucleotides are TGTGCCAGCTGTTCGATCCCGAGACGGGGGTCCAATTATCGGGACACCTTC.

The rearrangement uses TRBV5-8 and TRBJ1-5; D call uncertain. Per the germline V gene, CDR1 is SGHTS and CDR2 is YDEGEE. V lost 0 bases to trimming and J lost 3 bases, with 10 bases between them. This CDR3 has 15 residues. CDR3 in amino acids: CASSLVTRSNQPQHF. In DNA, the CDR3 is TGTGCCAGCAGCTTGGTTACACGATCCAATCAGCCCCAGCATTTT.

The V and J genes are TRBV5-1 and TRBJ2-5; the D gene is possibly TRBD1 (6 bases). The J call may not be correct, given that the DNA end is closer to TRBJ2-7. From germline, CDR1 is SGHRS and CDR2 YFSETQ. CDR3 length equals 15 residues. The CDR3: CASSLRPGQSYEQYF. The CDR3 DNA reads as TGCGCCAGCAGCTTGCGGCCGGGACAATCCTACGAGCAGTACTTC.